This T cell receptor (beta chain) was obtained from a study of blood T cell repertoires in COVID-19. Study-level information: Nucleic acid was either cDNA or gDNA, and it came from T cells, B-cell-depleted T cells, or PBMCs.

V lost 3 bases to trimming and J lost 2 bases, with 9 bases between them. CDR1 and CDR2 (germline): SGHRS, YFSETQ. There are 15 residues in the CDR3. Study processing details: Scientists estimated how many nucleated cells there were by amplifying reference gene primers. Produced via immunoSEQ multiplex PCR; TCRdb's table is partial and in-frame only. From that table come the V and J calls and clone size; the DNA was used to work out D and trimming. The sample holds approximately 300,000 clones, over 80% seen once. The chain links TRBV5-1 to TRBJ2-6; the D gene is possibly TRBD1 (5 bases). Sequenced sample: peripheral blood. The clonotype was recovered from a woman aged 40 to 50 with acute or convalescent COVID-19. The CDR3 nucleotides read TGCGCCAGCAGCTCGACAGCCCCTGGGGCCAACGTCCTGACTTTC. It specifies CASSSTAPGANVLTF.